These T cell receptor beta chains were read from a single sample in a study of blood T cell repertoires in COVID-19. The assay was immunoSEQ multiplex PCR, and TCRdb's table has in-frame clones only and misses some. The sample includes approximately 89,000 clones, 85% of them seen just once. The sequencing input was peripheral blood. The receptors come from a woman in her 70s with active or convalescent COVID-19. CDR3s include the opening cysteine and the closing phenylalanine or tryptophan. D genes are given only for firm matches. The listing skips clone size in some rows; elsewhere it reads once, few, many or a size class.

TRBD1	-	TRBJ1-2	TRBV4-2	CASSHRDRNGNYGYTF	TGTGCCAGCAGCCACCGGGACAGAAATGGTAACTATGGCTACACCTTC
-	-	TRBJ1-1	TRBV7-9	CASSLTAEAFF	TGTGCCAGCAGCTTAACAGCTGAAGCTTTCTTT
-	-	TRBJ2-1	TRBV2	CASNGYLSGNEQFF	TGTGCCAGCAACGGGTATCTCTCGGGTAATGAGCAGTTCTTC
TRBD1	-	TRBJ1-2	TRBV5-4	CASSLGGTGAISGYGYTF	TGTGCCAGCAGCCTGGGAGGGACAGGGGCGATTAGTGGCTATGGCTACACCTTC
TRBD2	-	TRBJ2-5	TRBV29-1	CSVLAGGETQYF	TGCAGCGTTTTAGCGGGGGGGGAGACCCAGTACTTC
TRBD2	-	TRBJ2-1	TRBV28	CASSFGGGVLEQFF	TGTGCCAGCAGTTTCGGCGGGGGGGTGTTAGAGCAGTTCTTC
TRBD2	-	TRBJ2-1	TRBV4-3	CASSQDKSGGVGEQFF	TGCGCCAGCAGCCAAGATAAAAGCGGGGGGGTGGGTGAGCAGTTCTTC
-	-	TRBJ1-2	TRBV6-6	CASSPPGGASYGYTF	TGTGCCAGCAGTCCTCCTGGGGGGGCTAGTTATGGCTACACCTTC
TRBD1	once	TRBJ2-7	TRBV2	CASSTKTGSEEQYF	TGTGCCAGCAGTACGAAGACAGGGTCGGAGGAGCAGTACTTC
-	-	TRBJ1-1	TRBV5-6	CASSGGGNTEAFF	TGTGCCAGCAGCGGGGGCGGGAACACTGAAGCTTTCTTT
-	-	TRBJ1-1	TRBV2	CASKMTANTEAFF	TGTGCCAGCAAGATGACAGCGAACACTGAAGCTTTCTTT
-	-	TRBJ1-2	TRBV5-1	CASSLGQANYGYTF	TGCGCCAGCAGCTTGGGACAGGCTAACTATGGCTACACCTTC
-	few	TRBJ2-3	TRBV7-8	CASSFMSDTQYF	TGTGCCAGCAGCTTTATGTCGGATACGCAGTATTTT
-	once	TRBJ2-7	TRBV15	CATSRDGQLGKDEQYF	TGTGCCACCAGCAGAGATGGGCAACTTGGCAAGGACGAGCAGTACTTC
TRBD1	-	TRBJ2-7	TRBV5-8	CASSFTPGTGGAEYF	TGTGCCAGCAGTTTCACTCCCGGGACAGGGGGCGCGGAGTACTTC
-	-	TRBJ1-2	TRBV4-3	CASSQDRRAGHGYTF	TGCGCCAGCAGCCAAGATAGGAGGGCGGGTCATGGCTACACCTTC
TRBD2	few	TRBJ2-3	TRBV27	CASSFASGGVGSTDTQYF	TGTGCCAGCAGTTTCGCTAGCGGGGGGGTAGGAAGCACAGATACGCAGTATTTT
-	-	TRBJ2-2	TRBV7-2	CATTAQRGTGELFF	TGTGCCACCACTGCCCAACGGGGAACCGGGGAGCTGTTTTTT
-	-	TRBJ2-2	TRBV19	CASSWADGELFF	TGTGCCAGTTCCTGGGCCGACGGGGAGCTGTTTTTT
-	-	TRBJ1-6	TRBV14	CASSQAGRTSSPLHF	TGTGCCAGCAGCCAAGCCGGTAGGACTAGCTCACCCCTCCACTTT
TRBD2	-	TRBJ2-3	TRBV7-8	CASSLNGGGDTQYF	TGTGCCAGCAGCCTCAACGGGGGGGGAGATACGCAGTATTTT
TRBD1	-	TRBJ1-5	TRBV19	CASSLKGQGLLRGNQPQHF	TGTGCCAGTAGTCTGAAGGGACAGGGTCTTTTGAGAGGCAATCAGCCCCAGCATTTT
-	once	TRBJ1-1	TRBV5-5	CASSIYGGNTEAFF	TGTGCCAGCAGCATATACGGGGGGAACACTGAAGCTTTCTTT
TRBD2	-	TRBJ2-7	TRBV18	CASSPGRGGYEQYF	TGTGCCAGCTCACCAGGCCGGGGGGGCTACGAGCAGTACTTC
-	-	TRBJ2-6	TRBV28	CATGLSLAGANVLTF	TGTGCCACGGGACTGTCGTTGGCTGGGGCCAACGTCCTGACTTTC
TRBD2	-	TRBJ2-7	TRBV4-2	CASSQPGTSGVSEQYF	TGTGCCAGCAGCCAACCAGGGACTAGCGGGGTGAGCGAGCAGTACTTC
TRBD1	-	TRBJ2-1	TRBV4-3	CASSLDRAIYNEQFF	TGCGCCAGCAGCCTGGACAGGGCGATCTACAATGAGCAGTTCTTC